Listed here is a single T cell receptor (beta chain). What it recognizes is unknown. These data come from a study of blood T cells in healthy people across ages. Study context: About one barcoded beta molecule per two T cells was captured by template switching.

With a J-beta primer mix and a sample-barcoded 5' primer, a second PCR ran roughly 6 to 12 cycles. Via MiXCR, TCRdb re-called the 5' RACE reads, giving one row per CDR3 protein. The table lists about 640,000 distinct CDR3 sequences, approximately 59% of them singletons. Per sample, a minimum of 6 million PBMCs were isolated. The germline CDR1 and CDR2 sequences are MGHRA and YSYEKL. V shed 3 bases and J shed 2 bases, with 10 bases lying between them. CDR3 length equals 14 residues. Study-wide points: Per million T cells, TCR beta diversity dropped about linearly as age rose.

The chain has TRBV4-1 and TRBJ2-5; D is undetermined. This receptor was identified in a man in his 60s in good health. The sequencing input was blood. The CDR3 here is CASSHRSRQETQYF. The CDR3 region has the DNA TGCGCCAGCAGCCACAGGTCGCGACAAGAGACCCAGTACTTC.